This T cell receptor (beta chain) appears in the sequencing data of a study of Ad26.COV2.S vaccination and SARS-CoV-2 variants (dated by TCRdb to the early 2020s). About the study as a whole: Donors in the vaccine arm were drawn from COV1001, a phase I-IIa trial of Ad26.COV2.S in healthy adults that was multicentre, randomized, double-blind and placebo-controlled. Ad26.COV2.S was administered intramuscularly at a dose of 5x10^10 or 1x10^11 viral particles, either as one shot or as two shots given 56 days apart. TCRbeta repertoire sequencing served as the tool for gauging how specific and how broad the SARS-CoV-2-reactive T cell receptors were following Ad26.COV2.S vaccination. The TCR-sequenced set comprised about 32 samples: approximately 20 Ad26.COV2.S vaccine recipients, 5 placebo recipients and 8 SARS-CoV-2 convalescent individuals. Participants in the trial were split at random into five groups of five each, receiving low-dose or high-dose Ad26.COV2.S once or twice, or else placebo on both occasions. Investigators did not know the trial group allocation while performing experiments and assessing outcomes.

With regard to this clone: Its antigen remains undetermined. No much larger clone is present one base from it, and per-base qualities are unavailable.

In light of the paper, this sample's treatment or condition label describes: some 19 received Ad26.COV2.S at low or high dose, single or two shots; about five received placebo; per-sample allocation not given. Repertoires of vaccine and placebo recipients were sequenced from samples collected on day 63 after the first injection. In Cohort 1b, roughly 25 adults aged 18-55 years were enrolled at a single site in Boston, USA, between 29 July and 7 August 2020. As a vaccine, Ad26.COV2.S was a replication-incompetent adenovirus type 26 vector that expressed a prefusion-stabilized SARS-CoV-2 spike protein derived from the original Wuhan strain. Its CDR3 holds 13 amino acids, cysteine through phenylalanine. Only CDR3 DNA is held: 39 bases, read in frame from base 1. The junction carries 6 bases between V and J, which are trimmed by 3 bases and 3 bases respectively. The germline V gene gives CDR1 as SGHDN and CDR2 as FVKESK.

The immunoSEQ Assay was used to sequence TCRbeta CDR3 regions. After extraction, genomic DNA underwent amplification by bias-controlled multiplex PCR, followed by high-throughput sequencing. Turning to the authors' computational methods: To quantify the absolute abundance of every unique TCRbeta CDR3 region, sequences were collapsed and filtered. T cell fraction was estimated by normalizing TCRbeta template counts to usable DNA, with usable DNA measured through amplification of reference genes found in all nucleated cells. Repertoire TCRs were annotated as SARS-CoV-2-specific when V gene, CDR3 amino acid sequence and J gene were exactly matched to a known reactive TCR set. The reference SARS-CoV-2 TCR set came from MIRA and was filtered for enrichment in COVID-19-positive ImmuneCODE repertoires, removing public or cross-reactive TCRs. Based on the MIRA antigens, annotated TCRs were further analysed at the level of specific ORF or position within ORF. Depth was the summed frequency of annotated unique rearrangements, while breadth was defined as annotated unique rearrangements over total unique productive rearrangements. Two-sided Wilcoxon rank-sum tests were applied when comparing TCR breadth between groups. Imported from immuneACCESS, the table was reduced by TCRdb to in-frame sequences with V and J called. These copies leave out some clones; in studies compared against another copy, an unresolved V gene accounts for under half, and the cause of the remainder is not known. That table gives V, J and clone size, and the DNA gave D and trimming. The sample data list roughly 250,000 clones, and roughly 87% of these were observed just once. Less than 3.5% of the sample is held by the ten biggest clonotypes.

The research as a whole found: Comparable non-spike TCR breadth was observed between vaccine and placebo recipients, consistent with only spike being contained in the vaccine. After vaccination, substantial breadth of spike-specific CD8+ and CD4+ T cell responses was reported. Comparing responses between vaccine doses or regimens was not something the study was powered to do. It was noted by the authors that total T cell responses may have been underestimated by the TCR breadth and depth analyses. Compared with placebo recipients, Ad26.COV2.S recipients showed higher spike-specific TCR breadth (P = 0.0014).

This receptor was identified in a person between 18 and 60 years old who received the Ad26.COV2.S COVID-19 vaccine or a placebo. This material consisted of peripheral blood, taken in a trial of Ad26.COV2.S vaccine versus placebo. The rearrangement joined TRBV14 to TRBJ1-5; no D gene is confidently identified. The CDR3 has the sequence CASSQGFNQPQHF. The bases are TGTGCCAGCAGCCAGGGTTTCAATCAGCCCCAGCATTTT.